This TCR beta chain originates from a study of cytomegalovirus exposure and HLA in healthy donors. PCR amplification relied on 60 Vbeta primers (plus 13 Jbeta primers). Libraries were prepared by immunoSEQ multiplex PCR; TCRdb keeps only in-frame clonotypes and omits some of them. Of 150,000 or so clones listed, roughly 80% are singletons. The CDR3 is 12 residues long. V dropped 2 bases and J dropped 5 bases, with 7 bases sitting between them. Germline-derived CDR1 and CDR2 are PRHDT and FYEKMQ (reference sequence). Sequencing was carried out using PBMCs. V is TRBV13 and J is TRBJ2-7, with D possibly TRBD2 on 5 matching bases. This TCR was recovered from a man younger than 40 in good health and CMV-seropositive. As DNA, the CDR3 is TGTGCCAGCAGCTTACGAGCGGACGAGCAGTACTTC. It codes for CASSLRADEQYF.